This TCR beta chain was recovered during a study of T-cell memory formation after mild COVID-19. Study overall: TCR clusters mostly belonged to single donors.

TCRdb ran MiXCR on the 5' RACE reads and lists one entry per CDR3 protein. The sample yields tens of thousands of distinct CDR3 sequences, 10% to 15% seen once. This clonotype was observed a handful of times. The V gene lost 5 bases and the J gene lost 15 bases, with 17 bases spanning the gap. The CDR3 runs 12 residues. The source material was PBMCs or a T cell subset sorted from them (not recorded which). The clonotype comes from a man between 18 and 35 years old who had mild COVID-19 (a few samples of this study predate the infection). Cell type and time point are not known. J is TRBJ2-1 and V is TRBV12-3 or TRBV12-4; D may be TRBD1 (6 bases). CDR3 in DNA: TGTGCCAGCAGTCTTAGACGGGACATGGGGTTCTTC. This encodes CASSLRRDMGFF.